This TCR beta chain came from a study of technical replicates of blood from several donors. Here immunoSEQ multiplex PCR was the method, and the copy in TCRdb shows in-frame clones only, minus some. The sample has approximately 74,000 clones; roughly 98% are singletons. CDR1 is SQVTM, CDR2 ANQGSEA, per germline. CDR3 length equals 16 residues. The J segment lost 4 bases and the V segment lost 5 bases, leaving 14 bases of the junction unmatched. The rearrangement joins TRBV29-1 to TRBJ1-2; 9 positions match TRBD1. This clonotype was sampled from a human donor in good health. The sequenced sample was T cells isolated from PBMCs. The CDR3 nucleotides read TGCAGCGTTCAACTGCCAGGACAGGGGTCCCCCTATGGCTACACCTTC. It yields the protein CSVQLPGQGSPYGYTF.